This is a list of T cell receptor beta chains from one sample in a study of blood T cell repertoires in COVID-19. Produced via immunoSEQ multiplex PCR; TCRdb's table is partial and in-frame only. The table lists a few hundred thousand clones, 86% of them singletons. The specimen sequenced was peripheral blood. The receptors originated from a middle-aged man who had recovered from COVID-19. The CDR3 runs from the conserved cysteine through the conserved F or W. A D gene is named only where the DNA matches it firmly. Only some rows state a clone size, as once, few, many or a class for expanded clones.

d_gene	len	abundance	j_gene	v_gene	CDR3aa	CDR3nt
NA	10	NA	TRBJ1-3	TRBV12-3/TRBV12-4	CASRGDTIYF	TGTGCCAGCCGGGGTGACACCATATATTTT
NA	14	NA	TRBJ2-7	TRBV30	CAWSAPLPGYEQYF	TGTGCCTGGAGTGCCCCTCTGCCGGGCTACGAGCAGTACTTC
TRBD1	14	few	TRBJ2-7	TRBV28	CASSLPGQGMAQYF	TGTGCCAGCAGTTTACCCGGACAGGGGATGGCCCAGTACTTC
NA	15	NA	TRBJ2-5	TRBV7-2	CASSLGGAGGETQYF	TGTGCCAGCAGCTTAGGCGGGGCAGGGGGGGAGACCCAGTACTTC
NA	16	once	TRBJ2-7	TRBV6-2/TRBV6-3	CASSYIAVGPIYEQYF	TGTGCCAGCAGTTACATAGCAGTGGGGCCTATCTACGAGCAGTACTTC
NA	15	once	TRBJ2-7	TRBV2	CARTDRRGPPYEQYF	TGTGCCAGAACCGACCGGAGGGGGCCACCCTACGAGCAGTACTTC
NA	13	once	TRBJ2-3	TRBV7-2	CASSLKSVGTQYF	TGTGCCAGCAGCCTGAAGTCAGTTGGTACGCAGTATTTT
TRBD2	15	NA	TRBJ2-3	TRBV3-1/TRBV3-2	CASSQQGLAGRTQYF	TGTGCCAGCAGCCAACAGGGACTAGCGGGGAGGACGCAGTATTTT
NA	12	NA	TRBJ2-2	TRBV29-1	CSVGRGSGELFF	TGCAGCGTGGGTAGGGGGTCCGGGGAGCTGTTTTTT
TRBD1	13	NA	TRBJ2-3	TRBV29-1	CSVQGAGPDTQYF	TGCAGCGTTCAGGGGGCGGGCCCAGATACGCAGTATTTT
TRBD2	15	NA	TRBJ2-3	TRBV4-1	CASSQGLAGGDTQYF	TGCGCCAGCAGCCAAGGTCTAGCGGGGGGAGATACGCAGTATTTT
TRBD2	19	NA	TRBJ2-1	TRBV5-4	CASSSQPGLAGLFYNEQFF	TGTGCCAGCAGCAGCCAGCCGGGACTAGCGGGACTATTCTACAATGAGCAGTTCTTC
TRBD2	15	NA	TRBJ2-1	TRBV7-3	CASSSGLASYNEQFF	TGTGCCAGCAGCTCAGGACTAGCGAGTTACAATGAGCAGTTCTTC
TRBD1	15	few	TRBJ2-7	TRBV7-2	CASSQGQGATYEQYF	TGTGCCAGCAGCCAAGGACAGGGGGCGACCTACGAGCAGTACTTC
NA	14	few	TRBJ1-1	TRBV7-6	CASTVGSLHTEAFF	TGTGCCAGCACCGTTGGGAGTCTGCACACTGAAGCTTTCTTT
TRBD2	17	NA	TRBJ2-3	TRBV15	CATSRGPSGGAEDTQYF	TGTGCCACCAGCCGAGGGCCTAGCGGGGGCGCGGAGGATACGCAGTATTTT
TRBD2	15	few	TRBJ2-7	TRBV4-1	CASSPVAGASYEQYF	TGCGCCAGCAGCCCCGTAGCGGGGGCCTCCTACGAGCAGTACTTC